The 8 T cell receptor beta chains below were found in one sample sequenced in a study of blood T cell repertoires in COVID-19. Profiling relied on immunoSEQ multiplex PCR, and the TCRdb table lists in-frame clones only, not all of them. The profile shows 95,000 or so clones, under 85% of them singletons. The sample was peripheral blood. These receptors all come from a human donor in a cohort sampled during active COVID-19.

DNA for the CDR3: TGTGCCAGCAGTTTACCTCCCGGGCAGGGGGATCACTCTGGAAACACCATATATTTT. Amino acids: CASSLPPGQGDHSGNTIYF. The chain couples TRBV27 to TRBJ1-3; 7 nucleotides agree with TRBD1. This CDR3 is built from 19 residues. CDR1 is MNHEY and CDR2 is SMNVEV in the germline V gene (reference sequence). With V trimmed by 2 bases and J by 0 bases, 13 bases remained unmatched.

This chain joins TRBV6-2 or TRBV6-3 and TRBJ2-5, with D tentatively TRBD2 (5 bases). CDR3 size: 15 residues. V dropped 0 bases and J dropped 0 bases, with 8 bases sitting between them. CDR1 and CDR2 from the germline V gene are MNHEY and SVGEGT. The CDR3 loop is CASSYSIAYQETQYF. The CDR3 nucleotides read TGTGCCAGCAGTTACTCGATAGCGTACCAAGAGACCCAGTACTTC.

This rearrangement joins TRBV11-2 to TRBJ2-7; TRBD2 is a possible D gene (6 bases). CDR3 length equals 14 residues. Germline loops: CDR1 SGHAT, CDR2 FQNNGV. Trimming pared 1 base from V and 2 bases from J, leaving 9 bases between. CDR3 loop: CASSLVPGAYEQYF. CDR3 bases: TGTGCCAGCAGCTTAGTCCCGGGGGCCTACGAGCAGTACTTC.

In DNA, the CDR3 is TGTGCCAGCTCACCAACTTCGGGACAGGGGGCTTTTGGCTACACCTTC. Amino acids: CASSPTSGQGAFGYTF. The chain employs TRBV18 and TRBJ1-2, with TRBD1 identical over 12 bases. Germline V gives CDR1 KGHSH, CDR2 LQKENI. Unmatched junction bases numbered 8, after V lost 2 bases and J lost 7 bases. CDR3 length: 16 residues.

This clone is a singleton in its sample. This chain joins TRBV12-5 and TRBJ2-7; weak D call: TRBD2 (7 bases). Deletions cut 3 bases from V and 3 bases from J, with 18 bases between. The CDR3 is made up of 16 amino acids. Germline V gene lookup returns CDR1 LGHNT and CDR2 FRNRAP. The CDR3 DNA sequence: TGTGCTAGTGGTTTAGGTCGGGGGGCTGGGGACTACGAGCAGTACTTC. This sequence encodes CASGLGRGAGDYEQYF.

The V and J genes are TRBV10-3 and TRBJ1-5; D is possibly TRBD1 (5 bases). Germline-derived CDR1 and CDR2 are ENHRY and SYGVKD. Trimming stripped 5 bases from V and 1 base from J, with 12 bases between. There are 15 residues in the CDR3. The CDR3 loop reads CAISMGLESNQPQHF. The CDR3 coding sequence is TGTGCCATCAGTATGGGACTGGAAAGCAATCAGCCCCAGCATTTT.

J is TRBJ2-7 and V is TRBV11-2; TRBD1 might be the D (6 bases). The germline V gene has CDR1 SGHAT and CDR2 FQNNGV. V dropped 5 bases and J dropped 4 bases, with 18 bases sitting between them. The CDR3 consists of 15 residues. CDR3 coding DNA: TGTGCCAGCAGCCCGCGGCCGGACAGCCCTTACGAGCAGTACTTC. Residues: CASSPRPDSPYEQYF.

This chain uses TRBV6-2 or TRBV6-3 with TRBJ2-5; perhaps TRBD1 as D (6 bases). Germline V gene lookup returns CDR1 MNHEY and CDR2 SVGEGT. The CDR3 sequence is 15 residues long. V was trimmed by 0 bases and J by 5 bases, leaving 13 bases between them. CDR3 loop: CASSYSQGLTETQYF. The CDR3, as DNA: TGTGCCAGCAGTTACTCGCAGGGGTTGACGGAGACCCAGTACTTC.